These 9 T cell receptor beta chains share one sample of origin, sequenced in a study of technical replicates of blood from a few donors. Sequenced by immunoSEQ multiplex PCR; TCRdb stores in-frame clones only, minus some. Altogether 17,000 or so clones are present, roughly nine tenths being singletons, with the ten largest covering around 10%. Material for sequencing was PBMCs. Receptor source: a human donor in good health.

In DNA, the CDR3 is TGCGCCAGCGGGGGACAGCTGGGTAACGAGCAGTACTTC. The encoded protein is CASGGQLGNEQYF. The chain is built from TRBV5-1 and TRBJ2-7, with 7 bases lining up with TRBD1. In germline, CDR1 is SGHRS, CDR2 YFSETQ. The junction had 9 bases not matched to a gene; V was cut back by 7 bases and J by 5 bases. The CDR3 totals 13 residues.

This chain joins TRBV5-4 and TRBJ2-3; the D gene is possibly TRBD1 (5 bases). Trimming removed 0 bases from V and 2 bases from J, with 7 bases in between. The germline gives CDR1 SGHNT, CDR2 YYREEE (reference sequence). The CDR3 length is 14 residues. The CDR3 protein is CASSLEDNTDTQYF. As DNA, the CDR3 is TGTGCCAGCAGCTTGGAGGACAACACAGATACGCAGTATTTT.

CDR3 coding DNA: TGTGCCAGCTCACCTATCCCGCAAGAGACCCAGTACTTC. Amino acids: CASSPIPQETQYF. The chain combines TRBV18 with TRBJ2-5; D not certain. This CDR3 is 13 amino acids long. The V end was cut by 3 bases, the J end by 2 bases, with 7 bases between. The germline V gene has CDR1 KGHSH and CDR2 LQKENI.

This rearrangement joins TRBV5-1 to TRBJ2-1; 10 nucleotides line up with TRBD2. The CDR3 runs 16 residues. J lost 4 bases, V lost 4 bases, and 8 bases had no gene match. Germline V gene lookup returns CDR1 SGHRS and CDR2 YFSETQ. The CDR3 loop reads CASSRTSGGVYNEQFF. CDR3 bases: TGCGCCAGCAGCAGGACTAGCGGAGGGGTGTACAATGAGCAGTTCTTC.

The chain recombines TRBV6-1 with TRBJ2-1, with TRBD1 matching 7 bases. The V segment lost 4 bases and the J segment 3 bases; nucleotides outside the gene matches: 9. Germline CDR1 is MNHNS and CDR2 is SASEGT. The CDR3 is 16 residues long. The DNA for the CDR3 is TGTGCCAGCAGTGGGAATACCGGGACAGTCTACAATGAGCAGTTCTTC. Encoded protein: CASSGNTGTVYNEQFF.

This clone was observed once. V and J are TRBV6-1 and TRBJ1-2, with TRBD1 identical over 8 bases. The CDR3 loop spans 13 amino acids. With V trimmed by 6 bases and J by 8 bases, 8 bases remained unmatched. From germline, CDR1 is MNHNS and CDR2 SASEGT. CDR3: CASRTTTGEGYTF. In DNA form, the CDR3 reads TGTGCCAGCAGGACCACGACAGGGGAGGGCTACACCTTC.

The chain is built from TRBV7-2 and TRBJ2-3, with a tentative D call TRBD2 (5 bases). The germline V gene has CDR1 SGHTA and CDR2 FQGNSA. The V end was cut by 3 bases, the J end by 9 bases, with 10 bases between. The CDR3 has 12 residues. CDR3 residues: CASSFTGGTQYF. In DNA, the CDR3 is TGTGCCAGCAGCTTCACGGGCGGGACGCAGTATTTT.

The chain recombines TRBV11-2 with TRBJ1-2; weak D call: TRBD1 (5 bases). CDR1 SGHAT and CDR2 FQNNGV come from the germline V gene. V was shortened by 5 bases and J by 8 bases, with 18 bases between the two germline ends. The CDR3 totals 14 residues. CDR3 protein: CASSPLDSFLGYTF. The CDR3 DNA follows: TGTGCCAGCAGCCCGCTTGACAGTTTTCTGGGCTACACCTTC.

This chain links TRBV28 with TRBJ1-5; perhaps TRBD1 as D (6 bases). Germline loops: CDR1 MDHEN, CDR2 SYDVKM. This CDR3 is built from 18 residues. V was shortened by 1 base and J by 2 bases, with 18 bases between the two germline ends. The CDR3 coding sequence is TGTGCCAGCAGTTTATTTCATAATACAGGGATGGGCAATCAGCCCCAGCATTTT. Protein product: CASSLFHNTGMGNQPQHF.